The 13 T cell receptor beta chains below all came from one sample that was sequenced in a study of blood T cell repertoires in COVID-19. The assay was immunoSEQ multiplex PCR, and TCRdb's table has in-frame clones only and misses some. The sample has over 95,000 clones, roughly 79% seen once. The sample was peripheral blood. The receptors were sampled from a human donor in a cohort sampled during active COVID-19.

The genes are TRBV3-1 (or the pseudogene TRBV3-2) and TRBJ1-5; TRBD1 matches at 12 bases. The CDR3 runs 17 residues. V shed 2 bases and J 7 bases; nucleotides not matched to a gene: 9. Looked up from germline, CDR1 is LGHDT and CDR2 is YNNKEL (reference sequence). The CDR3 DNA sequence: TGTGCCAGCAGCCAACCGGGACAGGGGGCGCCTAGGCAGCCCCAGCATTTT. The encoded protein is CASSQPGQGAPRQPQHF.

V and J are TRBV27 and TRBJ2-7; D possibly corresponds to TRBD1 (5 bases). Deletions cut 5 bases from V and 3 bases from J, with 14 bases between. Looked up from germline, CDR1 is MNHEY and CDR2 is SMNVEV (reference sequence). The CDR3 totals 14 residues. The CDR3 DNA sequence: TGTGCCAGCAGTACTGACAGTCTTAGCTACGAGCAGTACTTC. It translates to CASSTDSLSYEQYF.

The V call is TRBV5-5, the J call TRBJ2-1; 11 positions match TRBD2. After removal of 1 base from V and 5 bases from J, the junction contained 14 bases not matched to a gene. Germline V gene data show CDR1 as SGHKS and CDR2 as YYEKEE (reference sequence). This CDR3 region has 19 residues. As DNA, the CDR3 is TGTGCCAGCAGCTTGTTACTACTAGCGGGAGTCGGGGGAGACAATGAGCAGTTCTTC. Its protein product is CASSLLLLAGVGGDNEQFF.

The CDR3 nucleotides read TGTGCCAGCAGGAACGACAGGGGTGACACCGGGGAGCTGTTTTTT. Protein: CASRNDRGDTGELFF. The genes are TRBV9 and TRBJ2-2; 8 bases line up with TRBD1. The trim removed 5 bases at V and 3 bases at J, leaving 6 bases unmatched. Germline CDR1 SGDLS, CDR2 YYNGEE. The CDR3 length is 15 residues. Full variable domain (rest looked up from reference TRBV9 and TRBJ2-2): DSGVTQTPKHLITATGQRVTLRCSPRSGDLSVYWYQQSLDQGLQFLIQYYNGEERAKGNILERFSAQQFPDLHSELNLSSLELGDSALYFCASRNDRGDTGELFFGEGSRLTVL.

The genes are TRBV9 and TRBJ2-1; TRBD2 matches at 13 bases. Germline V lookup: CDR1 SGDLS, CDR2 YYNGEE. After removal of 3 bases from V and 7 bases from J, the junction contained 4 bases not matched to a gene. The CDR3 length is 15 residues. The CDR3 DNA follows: TGTGCCAGCAGCGGGACTAGCGGGAGAGGAAATGAGCAGTTCTTC. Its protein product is CASSGTSGRGNEQFF.

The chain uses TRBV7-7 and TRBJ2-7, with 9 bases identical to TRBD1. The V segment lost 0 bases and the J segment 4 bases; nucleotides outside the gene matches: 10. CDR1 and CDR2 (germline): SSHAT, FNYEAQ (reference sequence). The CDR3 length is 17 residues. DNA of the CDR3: TGTGCCAGCAGCTTAGCAGGACCGGGACAGGGAATTTACGAGCAGTACTTC. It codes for CASSLAGPGQGIYEQYF.

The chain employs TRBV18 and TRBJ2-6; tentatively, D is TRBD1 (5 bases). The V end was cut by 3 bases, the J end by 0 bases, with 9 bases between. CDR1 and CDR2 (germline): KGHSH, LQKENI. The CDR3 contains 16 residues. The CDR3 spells CASSPRQTSGANVLTF. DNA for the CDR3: TGTGCCAGCTCACCCCGACAGACCTCTGGGGCCAACGTCCTGACTTTC.

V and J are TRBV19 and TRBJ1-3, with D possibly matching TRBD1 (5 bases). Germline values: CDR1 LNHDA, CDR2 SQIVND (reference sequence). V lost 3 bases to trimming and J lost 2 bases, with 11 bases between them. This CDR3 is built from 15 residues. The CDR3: CASSISQGAGNTIYF. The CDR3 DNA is TGTGCCAGTAGTATCAGTCAAGGGGCTGGAAACACCATATATTTT.

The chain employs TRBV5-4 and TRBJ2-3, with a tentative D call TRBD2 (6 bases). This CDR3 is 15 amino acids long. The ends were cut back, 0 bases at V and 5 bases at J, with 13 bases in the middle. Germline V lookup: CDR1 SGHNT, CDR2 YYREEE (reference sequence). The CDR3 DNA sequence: TGTGCCAGCAGCTTGGAGGCGGGGTTGGTAGATACGCAGTATTTT. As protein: CASSLEAGLVDTQYF.

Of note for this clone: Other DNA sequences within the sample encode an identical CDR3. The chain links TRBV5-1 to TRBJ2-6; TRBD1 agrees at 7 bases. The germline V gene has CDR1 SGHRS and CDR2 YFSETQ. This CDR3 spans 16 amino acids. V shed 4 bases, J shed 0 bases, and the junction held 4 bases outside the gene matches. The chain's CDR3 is CASSAQGSSGANVLTF. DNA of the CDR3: TGCGCCAGCAGCGCACAGGGGAGCTCTGGGGCCAACGTCCTGACTTTC.

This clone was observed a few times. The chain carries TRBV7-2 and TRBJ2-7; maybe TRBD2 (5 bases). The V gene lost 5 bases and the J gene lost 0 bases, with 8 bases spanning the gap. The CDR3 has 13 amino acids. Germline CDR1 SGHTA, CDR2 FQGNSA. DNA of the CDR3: TGTGCCAGCAGCCTCGGGGTCTCCTACGAGCAGTACTTC. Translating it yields CASSLGVSYEQYF. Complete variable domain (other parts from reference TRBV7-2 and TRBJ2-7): GAGVSQSPSNKVTEKGKDVELRCDPISGHTALYWYRQSLGQGLEFLIYFQGNSAPDKSGLPSDRFSAERTGGSVSTLTIQRTQQEDSAVYLCASSLGVSYEQYFGPGTRLTVT.

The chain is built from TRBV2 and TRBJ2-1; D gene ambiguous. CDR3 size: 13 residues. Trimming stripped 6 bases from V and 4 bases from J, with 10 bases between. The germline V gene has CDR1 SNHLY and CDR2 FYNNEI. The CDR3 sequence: CASSLNTYNEQFF. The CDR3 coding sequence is TGTGCCAGCAGCCTTAACACGTACAATGAGCAGTTCTTC.

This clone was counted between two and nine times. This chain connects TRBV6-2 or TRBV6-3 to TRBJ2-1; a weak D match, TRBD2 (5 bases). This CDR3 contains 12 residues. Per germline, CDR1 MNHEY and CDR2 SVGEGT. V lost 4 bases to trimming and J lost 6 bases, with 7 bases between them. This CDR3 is CASSFAGNEQFF. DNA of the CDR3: TGTGCCAGCAGTTTTGCGGGCAATGAGCAGTTCTTC.